Presented here are 10 T cell receptor beta chains from one specimen sequenced in a study of OX40 agonist ivuxolimab in advanced cancers. The assay was immunoSEQ multiplex PCR, and TCRdb's table has in-frame clones only and misses some. The repertoire holds 42,000 or so clones, with 75% to 90% as singletons. The input for sequencing was CD4+ or CD8+ T cells sorted from blood, taken in a trial of the OX40 agonist ivuxolimab. These receptor sequences come from an adult with an advanced solid tumor such as melanoma, head and neck, liver or kidney cancer.

This chain uses TRBV6-5 with TRBJ1-1, with 9 bases identical to TRBD1. Germline V gene sequence: CDR1 MNHEY, CDR2 SVGAGI. The CDR3 covers 16 residues. The J segment lost 5 bases and the V segment lost 2 bases, leaving 9 bases of the junction unmatched. DNA of the CDR3: TGTGCCAGCAGTTACCCCGCCGGGACAGGGAGGACTGAAGCTTTCTTT. This gives the protein CASSYPAGTGRTEAFF.

This clone was counted only a few times. The chain links TRBV7-6 to TRBJ2-1; the match to TRBD2 covers 11 bases. Germline V CDR1 and CDR2: SGHVS, FNYEAQ. The CDR3 runs 18 residues. J lost 3 bases, V lost 2 bases, and 9 bases had no gene match. The CDR3 nucleotides read TGTGCCAGCAGCTTACATCAGGGGGGACTAGCGGACTACAATGAGCAGTTCTTC. Protein: CASSLHQGGLADYNEQFF.

V is TRBV4-1 and J is TRBJ2-1, with 11 bases that match TRBD2. This CDR3 region has 16 residues. CDR1 MGHRA and CDR2 YSYEKL come from the germline V gene. V was clipped by 1 base and J by 6 bases; unmatched bases: 5. The CDR3 region is CASSQGFTSGGNEQFF. The CDR3 DNA reads as TGCGCCAGCAGCCAAGGGTTTACTAGCGGGGGCAATGAGCAGTTCTTC.

V usage is TRBV6-6 and J usage is TRBJ2-1, with D unresolved. This CDR3 has 12 amino acids. The ends were cut back, 5 bases at V and 6 bases at J, with 8 bases in the middle. Germline V gene lookup returns CDR1 MNHNY and CDR2 SVGAGI (reference sequence). The CDR3 DNA follows: TGTGCCAGCAGTACTACGCCCAATGAGCAGTTCTTC. Protein: CASSTTPNEQFF.

The chain recombines TRBV7-9 with TRBJ1-1; D is ambiguous. Germline V lookup: CDR1 SEHNR, CDR2 FQNEAQ (reference sequence). This CDR3 spans 13 amino acids. The germline V and J ends were trimmed by 8 bases and 1 base, with 11 bases remaining between them. Here the CDR3 DNA reads TGTGCCAGCGGTACGGGAACGAACACTGAAGCTTTCTTT. It yields the protein CASGTGTNTEAFF. Full variable domain (outside the CDR3, taken from reference TRBV7-9 and TRBJ1-1): DTGVSQNPRHKITKRGQNVTFRCDPISEHNRLYWYRQTLGQGPEFLTYFQNEAQLEKSRLLSDRFSAERPKGSFSTLEIQRTEQGDSAMYLCASGTGTNTEAFFGQGTRLTVV.

The chain uses TRBV21-1 and TRBJ1-3; the table's D call of TRBD1 was not tested on the DNA. TRBV21-1 constitutes a pseudogene. The CDR3 covers 17 residues. The CDR3 nucleotides are TGTGCCAGCAGCAAAGAGGGGGTTCTTAACTCTGGAAACACCATATATTTT. It is translated as CASSKEGVLNSGNTIYF.

The rearrangement uses TRBV19 and TRBJ1-2, with TRBD1 matching 7 bases. V shed 0 bases, J shed 3 bases, and the junction held 7 bases outside the gene matches. The germline V gene has CDR1 LNHDA and CDR2 SQIVND (reference sequence). The CDR3 runs to 16 residues. The CDR3 protein is CASSIDRSDRDYGYTF. Written as DNA, the CDR3 is TGTGCCAGTAGTATAGACCGTTCCGACAGGGACTATGGCTACACCTTC.

V usage is TRBV28 and J usage is TRBJ1-3; no clear D. The CDR3 runs to 12 residues. The germline V and J ends were trimmed by 5 bases and 3 bases, with 5 bases remaining between them. CDR1 is MDHEN, CDR2 SYDVKM, per germline. This CDR3 is CASSRHGNTIYF. DNA for the CDR3: TGTGCCAGCAGTAGACATGGAAACACCATATATTTT.

The rearrangement joins TRBV11-2 to TRBJ2-3; 7 bases align to TRBD2. Germline loops: CDR1 SGHAT, CDR2 FQNNGV. V gave up 6 bases and J gave up 0 bases; unmatched junction bases: 6. The CDR3 is 15 amino acids. This chain's CDR3 is CASRTLRESTDTQYF. CDR3 bases: TGTGCCAGCAGAACATTGCGGGAGAGCACAGATACGCAGTATTTT.

The J gene is TRBJ2-7, the V gene TRBV6-1, with TRBD2 identical over 8 bases. Trimming at V came to 6 bases and at J to 0 bases, leaving 7 bases not matched to a gene. This CDR3 spans 15 amino acids. Germline CDR1 MNHNS, CDR2 SASEGT. The CDR3 nucleotides are TGTGCCAGCAGGTCTGGCGGGGGGCCCTCCTACGAGCAGTACTTC. Its protein product is CASRSGGGPSYEQYF.